This T cell receptor beta chain was sequenced for a study of cytomegalovirus exposure and HLA in healthy donors. Vbeta (60) and Jbeta (13) primers were used in the PCR. The protocol was immunoSEQ multiplex PCR, while the TCRdb copy is restricted to in-frame clones and leaves out a portion. Among approximately 150,000 clones listed, about 72% were seen once. Germline V gene sequence: CDR1 SQVTM, CDR2 ANQGSEA. Between the trimmed V and J ends, which lost 6 bases and 1 base, there was a span of 12 bases. The CDR3 runs 13 residues. The chain recombines TRBV29-1 with TRBJ1-2, with D possibly TRBD1 on 6 matching bases. The clonotype was recovered from a man aged 60 to 75 in good health and CMV-seronegative. The sequenced sample was PBMCs. CDR3 protein: CSVDPDSNYGYTF. The DNA of the CDR3 is TGCAGCGTCGATCCGGACAGTAACTATGGCTACACCTTC.